This passage covers 26 T cell receptor beta chains from one sample sequenced in a study of T cells after yellow fever vaccination. TCRdb reprocessed the 5' RACE reads with MiXCR, giving one entry per CDR3 protein. The table lists 350,000 to 450,000 distinct CDR3 sequences, around 6.5% of them singletons. This specimen consisted of PBMCs, obtained 5 days after the yellow fever booster vaccination. Receptors were obtained from a man under 40 who received the YFV17D yellow fever vaccine.

A note on this clonotype: A much larger clonotype is one base distant, so this may be a read error. The chain uses TRBV5-1 and TRBJ2-7, with D unresolved. CDR3 size: 12 residues. In germline, CDR1 is SGHRS, CDR2 YFSETQ. The CDR3 coding sequence is TGCACCAGCAGCCCTGATACGTGGGAGCAGTACTTC. Protein: CTSSPDTWEQYF.

This clonotype was recorded at least ten times. V usage is TRBV7-2 and J usage is TRBJ2-3, with unresolved D. The CDR3 runs to 16 residues. V was cut by 1 base and J by 4 bases, with 15 bases left in between. Per the germline V gene, CDR1 is SGHTA and CDR2 is FQGNSA. CDR3 sequence: CASSLEAYVGADTQYF. The DNA for the CDR3 is TGTGCCAGCAGCTTAGAGGCGTATGTGGGTGCAGATACGCAGTATTTT.

This clonotype was observed at least ten times. The CDR3 DNA sequence: TGTGCCAGCAGGCAGGGACTAGCGGTCACAGATACGCAGTATTTT. Translation: CASRQGLAVTDTQYF. The chain combines TRBV5-6 with TRBJ2-3; 11 bases agree with TRBD2. CDR1 is SGHDT and CDR2 is YYEEEE in the germline V gene. The CDR3 loop spans 15 amino acids. V trimming: 5 bases; J trimming: 2 bases; junction bases outside the gene matches: 4.

The genes are TRBV6-5 and TRBJ2-6; D uncertain. The CDR3 is 12 amino acids. Germline V gives CDR1 MNHEY, CDR2 SVGAGI. The CDR3 sequence is CATRFGANVLTF. DNA of the CDR3: TGTGCGACGCGGTTTGGGGCCAACGTCCTGACTTTC.

This clonotype was detected only a few times. The chain joins TRBV7-6 to TRBJ1-2; unclear D gene. The V gene lost 5 bases and the J gene lost 6 bases, with 13 bases spanning the gap. This CDR3 is built from 13 residues. CDR1 and CDR2 from the germline V gene are SGHVS and FNYEAQ. The CDR3: CASSPRVSDGYTF. The DNA of the CDR3 is TGTGCCAGCAGCCCAAGGGTGTCTGATGGCTACACCTTC.

This sequence joins TRBV5-1 and TRBJ2-6; possible D gene TRBD2, 6 bases. Germline CDR1 and CDR2: SGHRS and YFSETQ. The CDR3 totals 16 residues. The V end lost 3 bases, the J end lost 4 bases, and 14 bases lay between the germline ends. CDR3 nucleotides: TGCGCCAGCAGCTCCGGCGCGGGATCCGGGGCCAACGTCCTGACTTTC. This codes for CASSSGAGSGANVLTF.

This clonotype came up a few times. The chain is built from TRBV7-2 and TRBJ2-7, with 11 positions matching TRBD2. Looked up from germline, CDR1 is SGHTA and CDR2 is FQGNSA. The CDR3 runs 14 residues. The V segment lost 1 base and the J segment 7 bases; nucleotides outside the gene matches: 3. In DNA form, the CDR3 reads TGTGCCAGCAGCTTAGGACTAGCGGGAACTGAGCAGTACTTC. It yields the protein CASSLGLAGTEQYF.

There are many counts of this clonotype. The V call is TRBV7-2, the J call TRBJ1-4; 7 positions match TRBD1. This CDR3 spans 14 amino acids. The germline V gene encodes CDR1 SGHTA and CDR2 FQGNSA. The trim removed 5 bases at V and 8 bases at J, leaving 8 bases unmatched. The CDR3 nucleotides are TGTGCCAGCAGCGACGACAGGGTGGTAGAAAAACTGTTTTTT. Protein sequence: CASSDDRVVEKLFF.

Only a few counts were recorded for this clonotype. V and J are TRBV18 and TRBJ2-4; TRBD2 might be the D (6 bases). The V gene lost 3 bases and the J gene lost 5 bases, with 14 bases spanning the gap. Germline-derived CDR1 and CDR2 are KGHSH and LQKENI. CDR3 length equals 15 residues. The CDR3 coding sequence is TGTGCCAGCTCACCGGCCCCTGCGGGGCAAAACATTCAGTACTTC. Its protein product is CASSPAPAGQNIQYF.

The chain has TRBV18 and TRBJ1-2, with 9 bases aligning to TRBD1. V shed 6 bases, J shed 4 bases, and the junction held 3 bases outside the gene matches. Per the germline V gene, CDR1 is KGHSH and CDR2 is LQKENI. CDR3 length: 13 amino acids. CDR3 DNA: TGTGCCAGCTCGAGGGACAGGGCCTATGGCTACACCTTC. This gives the protein CASSRDRAYGYTF.

The gene calls are TRBV20-1 and TRBJ1-1; a weak D match, TRBD1 (6 bases). Germline lookup yields CDR1 DFQATT and CDR2 SNEGSKA (reference sequence). V lost 6 bases and J lost 3, with 14 bases in between. The CDR3 is 13 residues long. The CDR3 nucleotides are TGCAGTGCCGAGAGGGGGGAGGACACTGAAGCTTTCTTT. This codes for CSAERGEDTEAFF.

This rearrangement joins TRBV30 to TRBJ2-1; D not certain. Germline lookup yields CDR1 GTSNPN and CDR2 SVGIG (reference sequence). The CDR3 is 15 amino acids. The ends were cut back, 1 base at V and 5 bases at J, with 15 bases in the middle. CDR3 amino acids: CAWSDGSNVDNEQFF. The DNA for the CDR3 is TGTGCCTGGAGTGATGGCTCGAATGTAGACAATGAGCAGTTCTTC.

A few counts support this clonotype. The J gene is TRBJ1-2, the V gene TRBV6-1, with 8 bases fitting TRBD1. Losses at the gene ends were 0 bases for V and 6 bases for J; bases not matched to a gene: 0. Germline V gives CDR1 MNHNS, CDR2 SASEGT. The CDR3 is 13 amino acids. CDR3 in DNA: TGTGCCAGCAGTGAAGCGACAGGGGATGGCTACACCTTC. It is translated as CASSEATGDGYTF.

This clonotype was picked up a small number of times. The chain employs TRBV4-3 and TRBJ1-4; D gene unclear. The germline V gene encodes CDR1 LGHNA and CDR2 YSLEER. Between the trimmed V and J ends, which lost 5 bases and 5 bases, there was a span of 12 bases. The CDR3 is 14 amino acids. DNA for the CDR3: TGCGCCAGCAGCTCCCGGACGGCCAATGAAAAACTGTTTTTT. This encodes CASSSRTANEKLFF.

The rearrangement uses TRBV19 and TRBJ2-5; 9 bases align to TRBD1. Unmatched junction bases numbered 6, after V lost 3 bases and J lost 4 bases. CDR1 LNHDA and CDR2 SQIVND come from the germline V gene (reference sequence). CDR3 length equals 15 residues. CDR3 residues: CASSISPTGGETQYF. The DNA for the CDR3 is TGTGCCAGTAGTATTTCGCCGACAGGGGGAGAGACCCAGTACTTC.

This clonotype occurred a few times. The chain carries TRBV19 and TRBJ1-2; 7 bases line up with TRBD1. Per the germline V gene, CDR1 is LNHDA and CDR2 is SQIVND (reference sequence). This CDR3 is 16 amino acids long. J was trimmed by 1 base and V by 3 bases; bases with no gene match: 8. The CDR3 DNA reads TGTGCCAGTAGTATCGCAGACAGGGCACTTAACTATGGCTACACCTTC. As protein: CASSIADRALNYGYTF.

This clonotype was observed many times. This chain uses TRBV7-9 with TRBJ2-1, with TRBD1 matching 7 bases. This CDR3 has 13 residues. V was pared by 5 bases and J by 5 bases, with 3 bases of the junction left unmatched. Germline values: CDR1 SEHNR, CDR2 FQNEAQ (reference sequence). CDR3: CASSPGGNNEQFF. CDR3 nucleotides: TGTGCCAGCAGCCCAGGGGGTAACAATGAGCAGTTCTTC.

The table lists this clonotype with a few counts. This rearrangement joins TRBV10-3 to TRBJ1-5, with D hard to call. From germline, CDR1 is ENHRY and CDR2 SYGVKD. CDR3 length: 15 residues. V was pared by 1 base and J by 1 base, with 8 bases between. This CDR3 is CAISELEGSNQPQHF. CDR3 sequence (DNA): TGTGCCATCAGTGAGTTAGAAGGGAGCAATCAGCCCCAGCATTTT.

The rearrangement uses TRBV7-9 and TRBJ2-1; no definite D call. This CDR3 region has 10 residues. V was trimmed by 5 bases and J by 7 bases, leaving 3 bases between them. CDR1 SEHNR and CDR2 FQNEAQ come from the germline V gene (reference sequence). The CDR3 bases are TGTGCCAGCAGCGCTAATGAGCAGTTCTTC. Translation gives CASSANEQFF.

The sample holds a few counts of this clonotype. The rearrangement links TRBV7-2 to TRBJ2-3, with TRBD2 identical over 8 bases. The CDR3 extends over 15 amino acids. V shed 1 base, J shed 4 bases, and the junction held 4 bases outside the gene matches. Germline assignment: CDR1 SGHTA and CDR2 FQGNSA. The CDR3, as DNA: TGTGCCAGCAGCTTAGATCCGGGAGGGGCAGATACGCAGTATTTT. This codes for CASSLDPGGADTQYF.

The genes are TRBV5-1 and TRBJ2-1; 11 nucleotides line up with TRBD1. There are 17 residues in the CDR3. With 1 base clipped from V and 7 bases from J, the junction kept 10 bases outside the gene matches. Germline CDR1 SGHRS, CDR2 YFSETQ. The CDR3 DNA reads TGCGCCAGCAGCTTGTCTCCTGGACAGGGGGCGAGGAATGAGCAGTTCTTC. Protein: CASSLSPGQGARNEQFF. The whole variable domain, filled in from reference TRBV5-1 and TRBJ2-1, reads KAGVTQTPRYLIKTRGQQVTLSCSPISGHRSVSWYQQTPGQGLQFLFEYFSETQRNKGNFPGRFSGRQFSNSRSEMNVSTLELGDSALYLCASSLSPGQGARNEQFFGPGTRLTVL.

The chain has TRBV3-1 and TRBJ2-7; 7 bases line up with TRBD2. V lost 1 base and J lost 1; bases outside the gene matches: 10. CDR3 length: 17 residues. CDR1 is LGHDT, CDR2 YNNKEL, per germline (reference sequence). CDR3 nucleotides: TGTGCCAGCAGCCAAGGATTGGGCGGGAGCCTGTCCTACGAGCAGTACTTC. Residues: CASSQGLGGSLSYEQYF.

This clonotype showed up many times. The chain uses TRBV5-1 and TRBJ2-3, with a tentative D call TRBD1 (6 bases). The CDR3 has 15 amino acids. V was pared by 0 bases and J by 0 bases, with 8 bases between. CDR1 is SGHRS, CDR2 YFSETQ, per germline. The DNA of the CDR3 is TGCGCCAGCAGCTTGGCTGGACAGAGCACAGATACGCAGTATTTT. Residues: CASSLAGQSTDTQYF. The entire variable domain, with the rest obtained from reference TRBV5-1 and TRBJ2-3, is as follows: KAGVTQTPRYLIKTRGQQVTLSCSPISGHRSVSWYQQTPGQGLQFLFEYFSETQRNKGNFPGRFSGRQFSNSRSEMNVSTLELGDSALYLCASSLAGQSTDTQYFGPGTRLTVL.

This clonotype appeared many times. The rearrangement uses TRBV7-2 and TRBJ2-3; maybe TRBD2 (7 bases). The CDR3 extends over 15 amino acids. The germline V gene encodes CDR1 SGHTA and CDR2 FQGNSA. V dropped 5 bases and J dropped 6 bases, with 18 bases sitting between them. The CDR3 nucleotides are TGTGCCAGCAGCCCCAGGGGCGGGAGAGGGGATACGCAGTATTTT. Protein product: CASSPRGGRGDTQYF. Supplemented by reference TRBV7-2 and TRBJ2-3, the full variable domain reads GAGVSQSPSNKVTEKGKDVELRCDPISGHTALYWYRQSLGQGLEFLIYFQGNSAPDKSGLPSDRFSAERTGGSVSTLTIQRTQQEDSAVYLCASSPRGGRGDTQYFGPGTRLTVL.

There are many counts of this clonotype. The V and J genes are TRBV7-8 and TRBJ1-2, with TRBD1 as a possible D gene (6 bases). The CDR3 sequence is 15 residues long. V lost 5 bases and J lost 0, with 13 bases in between. Per germline, CDR1 SGHVS and CDR2 FQNEAQ. The CDR3 spells CASSATGTTNYGYTF. The CDR3 DNA reads as TGTGCCAGCAGCGCTACCGGGACAACTAACTATGGCTACACCTTC.

This clonotype came up many times. CDR3 coding DNA: TGTGCCAGCAGCTTAGCTGTATGGGGGAGCCCCTACGAGCAGTACTTC. Translated, it gives CASSLAVWGSPYEQYF. The chain carries TRBV7-6 and TRBJ2-7; D may match TRBD1 or TRBD2 (5 bases each). Per the germline V gene, CDR1 is SGHVS and CDR2 is FNYEAQ. Trimming pared 0 bases from V and 2 bases from J, leaving 14 bases between. The CDR3 contains 16 residues.